This entry lists 21 T cell receptor beta chains sequenced from one sample in a study of blood T cell repertoires in COVID-19. Clones were sequenced by immunoSEQ multiplex PCR, and TCRdb holds only the in-frame ones, with some missing. The sample has about 160,000 clones, about 86% seen once; the top ten hold less than 20%. The specimen was peripheral blood. Receptor source: a woman at least 80 years old with acute or convalescent COVID-19.

The V call is TRBV9, the J call TRBJ1-4; 9 positions match TRBD1. Trimming took 3 bases from V and 8 from J; bases not matched to a gene: 5. This CDR3 region has 14 residues. In germline, CDR1 is SGDLS, CDR2 YYNGEE. The CDR3 sequence: CASSEDRGYEKLFF. The CDR3 region has the DNA TGTGCCAGCAGCGAGGACAGGGGTTACGAAAAACTGTTTTTT.

J is TRBJ1-2 and V is TRBV6-5; D might be TRBD1 (6 bases). The germline V gene encodes CDR1 MNHEY and CDR2 SVGAGI. CDR3 length equals 15 residues. V was cut by 0 bases and J by 0 bases, with 8 bases left in between. CDR3 residues: CASSYSTGANYGYTF. In DNA, the CDR3 is TGTGCCAGCAGTTACTCGACAGGCGCTAACTATGGCTACACCTTC.

V usage is TRBV4-2 and J usage is TRBJ2-5, with 9 nucleotides matching TRBD1. The CDR3 is 15 residues long. The V segment lost 5 bases and the J segment 2 bases; nucleotides outside the gene matches: 6. Germline assignment: CDR1 LGHNA and CDR2 YNFKEQ. The CDR3, as DNA: TGTGCCAGCAGCAAGACAGGGGGAGGGCAAGAGACCCAGTACTTC. It encodes CASSKTGGGQETQYF.

The gene calls are TRBV18 and TRBJ1-5; a possible D gene is TRBD1 (6 bases). Germline V CDR1 and CDR2: KGHSH, LQKENI. This CDR3 is 14 amino acids long. Trimming removed 3 bases at V and 1 base at J, with 7 bases between. The CDR3 nucleotides are TGTGCCAGCTCACCCGGACAGAGCAATCAGCCCCAGCATTTT. Protein: CASSPGQSNQPQHF. Full variable domain (remainder filled in from reference TRBV18 and TRBJ1-5): NAGVMQNPRHLVRRRGQEARLRCSPMKGHSHVYWYRQLPEEGLKFMVYLQKENIIDESGMPKERFSAEFPKEGPSILRIQQVVRGDSAAYFCASSPGQSNQPQHFGDGTRLSIL.

V is TRBV29-1 and J is TRBJ2-5; D is perhaps TRBD2 (6 bases). From germline, CDR1 is SQVTM and CDR2 ANQGSEA. V was trimmed by 2 bases and J by 5 bases, leaving 12 bases between them. The CDR3 is 13 residues long. The CDR3 spells CSVELTGVETQYF. The CDR3, as DNA: TGCAGCGTTGAACTGACGGGGGTGGAGACCCAGTACTTC.

The chain carries TRBV9 and TRBJ1-2; 8 bases line up with TRBD1. Germline lookup yields CDR1 SGDLS and CDR2 YYNGEE. The CDR3 length is 16 residues. V lost 4 bases and J lost 4; bases outside the gene matches: 12. The CDR3 DNA is TGTGCCAGCAGCCTTCATACAGGGGGTCTCGGCTATGGCTACACCTTC. Its translation is CASSLHTGGLGYGYTF.

The CDR3 reads CASRGGGLFGQETQYF. CDR3 DNA: TGTGCCAGCAGAGGAGGAGGGCTGTTTGGTCAAGAGACCCAGTACTTC. This chain joins TRBV5-4 and TRBJ2-5; possibly TRBD2 for D (6 bases). V lost 5 bases, J lost 2 bases, and 19 bases lay in between. The CDR3 spans 16 residues. The germline gives CDR1 SGHNT, CDR2 YYREEE (reference sequence).

There are a few counts of this clone. This chain connects TRBV9 to TRBJ1-4, with 7 bases lining up with TRBD1. This CDR3 contains 14 residues. Germline V lookup: CDR1 SGDLS, CDR2 YYNGEE. Losses at the gene ends were 0 bases for V and 4 bases for J; bases not matched to a gene: 0. The CDR3 here is CASSVGDSNEKLFF. CDR3 nucleotides: TGTGCCAGCAGCGTAGGGGACAGTAATGAAAAACTGTTTTTT.

The V and J genes are TRBV19 and TRBJ2-2; 9 nucleotides agree with TRBD1. Losses at the gene ends were 10 bases for V and 6 bases for J; bases not matched to a gene: 15. CDR1 and CDR2 from the germline V gene are LNHDA and SQIVND (reference sequence). The length of the CDR3 is 16 residues. Written as DNA, the CDR3 is TGTGCCACCACGAGGGGACAACAGGGGGCCCCCGGGGAGCTGTTTTTT. Translation gives CATTRGQQGAPGELFF. Complete variable domain (other parts from reference TRBV19 and TRBJ2-2): DGGITQSPKYLFRKEGQNVTLSCEQNLNHDAMYWYRQDPGQGLRLIYYSQIVNDFQKGDIAEGYSVSREKKESFPLTVTSAQKNPTAFYLCATTRGQQGAPGELFFGEGSRLTVL.

The chain joins TRBV5-1 to TRBJ2-3, with a tentative D call TRBD1 (5 bases). The CDR3 runs to 16 residues. V was clipped by 0 bases and J by 0 bases, with 11 bases between them. Germline V gives CDR1 SGHRS, CDR2 YFSETQ. The CDR3, as DNA: TGCGCCAGCAGCTTGGACTGGACACCAAGCACAGATACGCAGTATTTT. Its protein is CASSLDWTPSTDTQYF.

The chain uses TRBV19 and TRBJ2-5; 10 bases fit TRBD1. The length of the CDR3 is 17 residues. CDR1 is LNHDA, CDR2 SQIVND, per germline (reference sequence). Trimming cost V 3 bases and J 4 bases; bases outside gene matches: 11. The CDR3 DNA is TGTGCCAGTAGTATGGGATACGACAGGGGGCGGGGAGAGACCCAGTACTTC. Amino acid sequence: CASSMGYDRGRGETQYF.

This chain uses TRBV4-1 with TRBJ2-7; 7 nucleotides line up with TRBD1. V lost 1 base and J lost 3; bases outside the gene matches: 6. The CDR3 consists of 15 residues. Germline assignment: CDR1 MGHRA and CDR2 YSYEKL. The CDR3 nucleotides are TGCGCCAGCAGCCAAGCCGACAGGGTCGACTACGAGCAGTACTTC. The encoded protein is CASSQADRVDYEQYF.

The rearrangement uses TRBV6-5 and TRBJ1-2, with TRBD1 matching 12 bases. The CDR3 consists of 14 residues. From germline, CDR1 is MNHEY and CDR2 SVGAGI. Germline trimming cut 7 bases from V and 4 bases from J; bases unmatched to any gene: 4. The CDR3 DNA follows: TGTGCCAGCATATGGGGACAGGGGGCCTATGGCTACACCTTC. It specifies CASIWGQGAYGYTF.

The chain recombines TRBV10-3 with TRBJ2-5; maybe TRBD2 (5 bases). V shed 6 bases and J shed 1 base, with 15 bases lying between them. Germline CDR1 reads ENHRY; CDR2 reads SYGVKD. The CDR3 is made up of 15 amino acids. The CDR3 sequence: CAIRALGESQETQYF. DNA for the CDR3: TGTGCCATCAGGGCTTTGGGAGAATCCCAAGAGACCCAGTACTTC.

This rearrangement joins TRBV10-3 to TRBJ2-3; 8 nucleotides agree with TRBD2. The V and J ends lost 6 bases and 0 bases, in that order; junction bases with no gene match: 5. The CDR3 runs to 15 residues. Looked up from germline, CDR1 is ENHRY and CDR2 is SYGVKD. Here the CDR3 DNA reads TGTGCCATCAGGCCTATAGCGGGGAGCACAGATACGCAGTATTTT. It yields the protein CAIRPIAGSTDTQYF.

The rearrangement uses TRBV27 and TRBJ2-1; D possibly corresponds to TRBD1 (5 bases). V was pared by 6 bases and J by 6 bases, with 15 bases between. CDR1 is MNHEY and CDR2 is SMNVEV in the germline V gene (reference sequence). CDR3 length equals 14 residues. CDR3 DNA: TGTGCCAGCAGAAGGGAAATAGGGGCCAATGAGCAGTTCTTC. Translation gives CASRREIGANEQFF.

V gene TRBV6-2 or TRBV6-3 combines with J gene TRBJ2-1; possibly TRBD2 for D (6 bases). The CDR3 contains 14 residues. The V and J ends lost 1 base and 7 bases respectively, with 11 bases between them. Germline CDR1 MNHEY, CDR2 SVGEGT. The CDR3 DNA is TGTGCCAGCAGTTACTTCGCGGGATCGAATGAGCAGTTCTTC. Protein sequence: CASSYFAGSNEQFF.

The chain recombines TRBV14 with TRBJ1-2, with TRBD1 matching over 11 bases. Germline lookup yields CDR1 SGHDN and CDR2 FVKESK. Trimming cost V 2 bases and J 8 bases; bases outside gene matches: 10. This CDR3 is built from 16 residues. The CDR3 region has the DNA TGTGCCAGCAGCCAAATTACGGACAGGGGGCGCGAAGGCTACACCTTC. Protein product: CASSQITDRGREGYTF.

The chain carries TRBV5-4 and TRBJ1-3; TRBD1 might be the D (6 bases). Looked up from germline, CDR1 is SGHNT and CDR2 is YYREEE (reference sequence). The CDR3 runs 14 residues. V lost 0 bases and J lost 9, with 13 bases in between. In nucleotides, the CDR3 is TGTGCCAGCAGCTTGGAACAGGGCGAAACCACCATATATTTT. Protein sequence: CASSLEQGETTIYF.

The gene calls are TRBV5-1 and TRBJ2-1; 9 bases fit TRBD1. The CDR3 length is 16 residues. Germline CDR1 is SGHRS and CDR2 is YFSETQ. V gave up 2 bases and J gave up 6 bases; unmatched junction bases: 9. This chain's CDR3 is CASSLAGTGTFNEQFF. The CDR3 DNA reads TGCGCCAGCAGCTTAGCCGGGACAGGGACCTTCAATGAGCAGTTCTTC.

The chain is built from TRBV19 and TRBJ1-6, with D unresolved. The CDR3 spans 13 residues. Germline V gene data show CDR1 as LNHDA and CDR2 as SQIVND (reference sequence). Deletions cut 1 base from V and 7 bases from J, with 5 bases between. Here the CDR3 DNA reads TGTGCCAGTAGTATAGGGCTGAATTCACCCCTCCACTTT. Translating it yields CASSIGLNSPLHF.